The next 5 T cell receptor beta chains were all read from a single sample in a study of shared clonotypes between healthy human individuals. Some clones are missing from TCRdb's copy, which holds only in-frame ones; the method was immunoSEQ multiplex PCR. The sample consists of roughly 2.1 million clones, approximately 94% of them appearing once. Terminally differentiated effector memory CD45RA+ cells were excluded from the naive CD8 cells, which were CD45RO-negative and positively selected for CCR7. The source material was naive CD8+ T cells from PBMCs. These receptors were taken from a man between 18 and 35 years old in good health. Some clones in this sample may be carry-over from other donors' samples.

The chain's CDR3 is CASSVERLAYTYEQYF. CDR3 nucleotides: TGTGCCAGCAGCGTCGAAAGACTAGCGTATACCTACGAGCAGTACTTC. The chain carries TRBV9 and TRBJ2-7; 8 nucleotides agree with TRBD2. This CDR3 contains 16 residues. Trimming removed 2 bases from V and 2 bases from J; junction bases left unmatched: 9. Germline lookup yields CDR1 SGDLS and CDR2 YYNGEE.

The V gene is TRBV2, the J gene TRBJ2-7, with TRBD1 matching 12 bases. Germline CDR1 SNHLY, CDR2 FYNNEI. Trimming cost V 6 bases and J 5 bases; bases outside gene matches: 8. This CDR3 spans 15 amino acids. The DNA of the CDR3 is TGTGCCAGCAGGCGGGACAGGGGGCGCGGTAACGAGCAGTACTTC. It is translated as CASRRDRGRGNEQYF. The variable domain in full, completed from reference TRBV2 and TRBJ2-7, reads EPEVTQTPSHQVTQMGQEVILRCVPISNHLYFYWYRQILGQKVEFLVSFYNNEISEKSEIFDDQFSVERPDGSNFTLKIRSTKLEDSAMYFCASRRDRGRGNEQYFGPGTRLTVT.

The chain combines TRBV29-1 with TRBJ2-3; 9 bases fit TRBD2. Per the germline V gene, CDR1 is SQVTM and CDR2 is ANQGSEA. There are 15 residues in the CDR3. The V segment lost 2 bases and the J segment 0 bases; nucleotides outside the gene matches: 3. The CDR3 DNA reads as TGCAGCGTTGAACAGACTAGCGGTAGCACAGATACGCAGTATTTT. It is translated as CSVEQTSGSTDTQYF.

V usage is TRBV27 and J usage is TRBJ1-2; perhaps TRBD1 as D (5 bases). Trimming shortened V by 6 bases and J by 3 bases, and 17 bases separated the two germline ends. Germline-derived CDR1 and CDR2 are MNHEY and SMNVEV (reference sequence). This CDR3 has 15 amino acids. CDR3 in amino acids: CASSPGASSYYGYTF. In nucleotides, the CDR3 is TGTGCCAGCAGCCCCGGGGCCTCCAGCTACTATGGCTACACCTTC.

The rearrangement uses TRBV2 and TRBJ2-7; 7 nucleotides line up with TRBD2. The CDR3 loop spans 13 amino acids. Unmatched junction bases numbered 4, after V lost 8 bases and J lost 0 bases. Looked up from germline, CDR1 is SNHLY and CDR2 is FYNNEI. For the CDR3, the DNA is TGTGCCAGCGGGGAGGGTCCCTCCTACGAGCAGTACTTC. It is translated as CASGEGPSYEQYF.